The rows below give T cell receptor beta chains drawn from one sample of a study of pediatric ulcerative colitis. Clones were read by immunoSEQ multiplex PCR, and TCRdb kept only the in-frame ones, dropping some. Of roughly 25,000 clones in the sample, 65% to 80% were seen once. The sample comprised gut tissue. Every receptor here comes from a boy aged 5-17 years with severe ulcerative colitis. Each CDR3 is given with its conserved first and last residue. The D gene is left open where the match is weak. Clone size is given for some rows only: seen once, a few or many times, or a class if the clone is expanded.

>-|once|14|TRBJ1-5|TRBV27
TGTGCCAGCAGTTTAGAGGGCCTGAATCAGCCCCAGCATTTT
CASSLEGLNQPQHF
>-|-|12|TRBJ2-7|TRBV7-8
TGTGCCAGCAGCCCATACTCCTACGAGCAGTACTTC
CASSPYSYEQYF
>-|few|11|TRBJ1-1|TRBV30
TGTGCCTGGAAAAATTCCCCTGAAGCTTTCTTT
CAWKNSPEAFF
>-|once|15|TRBJ2-2|TRBV6-5
TGTGCCAGCAGTTACGGTGGGGCGGACACCGGGGAGCTGTTTTTT
CASSYGGADTGELFF
>-|few|15|TRBJ2-5|TRBV10-2
TGCGCCAGCAGTGACCGATCAGGGATGCAAGAGACCCAGTACTTC
CASSDRSGMQETQYF
>-|-|16|TRBJ2-7|TRBV11-3
TGTGCCAGCAGCCACGCCAGGGCGCCAATCGCCTACGAGCAGTACTTC
CASSHARAPIAYEQYF
>-|large|13|TRBJ2-1|TRBV18
TGTGCCAGCTCACCGGTTGGATACAATGAGCAGTTCTTC
CASSPVGYNEQFF
>TRBD2|-|17|TRBJ2-1|TRBV27
TGTGCCAGCAGGGCCCCAGGGAAAGCGGGATTCCACAATGAGCAGTTCTTC
CASRAPGKAGFHNEQFF
>-|-|15|TRBJ2-1|TRBV10-3
TGTGCCATCAGTGACCCGCTAACAGGGAGCAATGAGCAGTTCTTC
CAISDPLTGSNEQFF
>-|-|16|TRBJ1-3|TRBV7-9
TGTGCCAGCAGCTTAGGAGGCAAAGGCTCTGGAAACACCATATATTTT
CASSLGGKGSGNTIYF
>TRBD1|-|15|TRBJ2-2|TRBV7-3
TGTGCCAGCAGCGGGACAGGGGGAAACACCGGGGAGCTGTTTTTT
CASSGTGGNTGELFF
>TRBD2|-|15|TRBJ2-7|TRBV6-6
TGTGCCACTATCGGGACTAGTATTCGGGGTCGCGAGCAGTACTTC
CATIGTSIRGREQYF
>-|-|14|TRBJ2-3|TRBV7-9
TGTGCCAGCAGCGAGCTTAGCGGAACAGATACGCAGTATTTT
CASSELSGTDTQYF
>TRBD1|once|16|TRBJ2-1|TRBV7-2
TGTGCCAGCAGCTTAGCAGGGACAGGGGTTTACAATGAGCAGTTCTTC
CASSLAGTGVYNEQFF